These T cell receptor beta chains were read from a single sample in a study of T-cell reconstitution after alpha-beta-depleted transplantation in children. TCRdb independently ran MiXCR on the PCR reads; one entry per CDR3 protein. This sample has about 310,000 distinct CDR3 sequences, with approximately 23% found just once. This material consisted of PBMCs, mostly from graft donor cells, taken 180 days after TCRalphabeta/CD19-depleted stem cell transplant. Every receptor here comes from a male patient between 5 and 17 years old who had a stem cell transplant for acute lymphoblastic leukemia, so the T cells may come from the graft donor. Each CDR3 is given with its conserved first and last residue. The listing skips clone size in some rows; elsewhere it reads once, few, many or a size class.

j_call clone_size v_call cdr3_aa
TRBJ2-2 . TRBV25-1 CASSEASGELFF
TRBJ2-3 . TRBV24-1 CATSDLTYPDTQYF
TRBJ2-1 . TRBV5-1 CASSPGLAGGRGNEQFF
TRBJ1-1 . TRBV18 CASSPLQSRERAEAFF
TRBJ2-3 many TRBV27 CASSPIGTGGAASTDTQYF
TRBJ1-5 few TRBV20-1 CSASGRVNQPQHF
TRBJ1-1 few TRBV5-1 CASSFSWGQMNTEAFF
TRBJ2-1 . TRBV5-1 CASRRTSGGNEQFF
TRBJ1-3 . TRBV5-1 CASSLSRDSGNTIYF
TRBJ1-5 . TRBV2 CASREGSRGSNQPQHF
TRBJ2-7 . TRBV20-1 CSASGTSGRIAYEQYF
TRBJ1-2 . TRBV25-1 CASSEFTGANYGYTF
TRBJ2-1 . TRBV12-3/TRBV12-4 CASSPGDPLYNEQFF
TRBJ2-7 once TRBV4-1 CASSHDAGTDYEQYF
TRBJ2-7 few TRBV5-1 CASSRAGSYEQYF
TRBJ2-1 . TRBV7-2 CASSRRLGSEQFF
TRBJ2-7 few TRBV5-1 CASSLWSGMSSYEQYF
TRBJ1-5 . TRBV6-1 CASSGQASNQPQHF
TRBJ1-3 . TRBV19 CASHPWGLKRNTIYF
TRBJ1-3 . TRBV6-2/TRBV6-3 CASERRGGLVLRGRSGNTTYF
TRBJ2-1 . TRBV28 CASSLRGVVRDEQFF
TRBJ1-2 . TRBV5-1 CASSSGRLGGYGYTF
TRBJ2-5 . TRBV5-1 CASSNRGTPYQETQYF
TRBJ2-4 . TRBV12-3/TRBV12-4 CASSLIGTGENIQYF
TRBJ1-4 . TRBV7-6 CASSSTPQGMKLFF
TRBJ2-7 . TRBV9 CASSVGSGNEQYF
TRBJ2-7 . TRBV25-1 CASSDPRGRTPYEQYF
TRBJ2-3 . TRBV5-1 CASSLGLAGAGSDTQYF
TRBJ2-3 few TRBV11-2 CASSLVARGWVPSDTQYF
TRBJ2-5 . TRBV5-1 CASAGVEETQYF
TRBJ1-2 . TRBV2 CASSEGALDYGYTF
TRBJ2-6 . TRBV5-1 CASSFRGLSVGANVLTF
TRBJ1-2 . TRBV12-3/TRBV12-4 CASSFFVASNYGYTF